Presented here are 6 T cell receptor beta chains from one specimen sequenced in a study of naive and memory T cell subsets. Two oligonucleotides, mixed equimolar, formed the beta constant-region primer covering TRBC1 and TRBC2. In TCRdb, the UMI-ligation and nested PCR reads were re-called with MiXCR into one record per CDR3 protein. The profile shows 89,000 or so distinct CDR3 sequences, approximately 14% of them singletons. The sample comprised central memory CD4+ T cells from blood. The receptors were sampled from a human donor in good health.

The sample holds many counts of this clonotype. The rearrangement uses TRBV5-1 and TRBJ1-6, with D uncertain. The CDR3 contains 14 residues. Trimming shortened V by 4 bases and J by 7 bases, and 12 bases separated the two germline ends. Germline V gene lookup returns CDR1 SGHRS and CDR2 YFSETQ. The CDR3, as DNA: TGCGCCAGCAGCCCAAAGACGCGGAATTCACCCCTCCACTTT. Translating it yields CASSPKTRNSPLHF.

In this sample, this clonotype turned up a few times. V gene TRBV7-3 combines with J gene TRBJ2-1, with 11 bases matching TRBD1. V dropped 0 bases and J dropped 10; count of bases not matched to a gene: 14. CDR3 length: 18 amino acids. The germline gives CDR1 SGHTA, CDR2 FQGTGA. DNA of the CDR3: TGTGCCAGCAGCTTAACGGGGGCCGGGACAGGGGGTTCAGCGGAGCAGTTCTTC. Translated: CASSLTGAGTGGSAEQFF.

This clonotype was recorded many times. The rearrangement joins TRBV5-4 to TRBJ2-3, with 8 positions matching TRBD2. This CDR3 is 15 amino acids long. Germline CDR1 and CDR2: SGHNT and YYREEE (reference sequence). With V trimmed by 2 bases and J by 2 bases, 4 bases remained unmatched. The CDR3 region has the DNA TGTGCCAGCAGCTTAACTAGCGGAATCACAGATACGCAGTATTTT. Its protein product is CASSLTSGITDTQYF.

This clonotype was observed a handful of times. The rearrangement links TRBV7-2 to TRBJ1-2; D is unresolved. Between the trimmed V and J ends, which lost 2 bases and 3 bases, there was a span of 7 bases. Germline V CDR1 and CDR2: SGHTA, FQGNSA. The CDR3 spans 13 residues. The CDR3 bases are TGTGCCAGCAGCTTAACAGCCTACTATGGCTACACCTTC. As protein: CASSLTAYYGYTF.

This clonotype was recorded a few times. The chain has TRBV6-6 and TRBJ1-5; TRBD1 might be the D (5 bases). V was shortened by 2 bases and J by 2 bases, with 13 bases between the two germline ends. The CDR3 covers 16 residues. CDR1 and CDR2 (germline): MNHNY, SVGAGI (reference sequence). The CDR3 DNA reads as TGTGCCAGCAGTTACCCCGGGGGGGGTGGCAATCAGCCCCAGCATTTT. It encodes CASSYPGGGGNQPQHF.

In its sample, this clonotype was seen a few times. The rearrangement uses TRBV5-8 and TRBJ2-1; D is tentatively TRBD1 or TRBD2 (5 bases each). The ends were cut back, 4 bases at V and 7 bases at J, with 24 bases in the middle. The germline V gene encodes CDR1 SGHTS and CDR2 YDEGEE. The CDR3 spans 17 residues. In DNA, the CDR3 is TGTGCCAGCAGCCGGGGTCGGGCTAGCCCTCAGGGAAATGAGCAGTTCTTC. Amino acids: CASSRGRASPQGNEQFF.